This T cell receptor (beta chain) derives from a study of shared clonotypes between healthy human individuals. As for the study in general: Per-donor plates numbered three CD4 naive, three CD4 memory, two CD8 naive and one CD8 memory. General study results and limits: Rarefaction showed that sequencing of sorted subsets was incomplete (despite large depth). The authors sampled blood alone, and tissue repertoires likely differ.

Some clones are missing from TCRdb's copy, which holds only in-frame ones; the method was immunoSEQ multiplex PCR. The repertoire has approximately 640,000 clones, 90% of them found once; the top ten carry 30% to 40%. The ends were cut back, 0 bases at V and 0 bases at J, with 12 bases in the middle. From germline, CDR1 is ENHRY and CDR2 SYGVKD. The CDR3 is 17 amino acids. A remark on this clone: Its antigen is not known.

The genes are TRBV10-3 and TRBJ2-1; maybe TRBD1 (6 bases). Specimen: memory CD8+ T cells from PBMCs. The subset here: CD45RO+ cells pooled with CCR7-negative TemRA cells. This sequence originates from a man between 18 and 35 years old in good health. Some clones in this sample may be carry-over from other donors' samples. The DNA for the CDR3 is TGTGCCATCAGTGAGTCGAGGCAGGGGAGCTCCTACAATGAGCAGTTCTTC. This translates into CAISESRQGSSYNEQFF.